This TCR beta chain was found in a study of cytomegalovirus exposure and HLA in healthy donors. Points on this clone: Its matching antigen is unknown.

Study observations and caveats: It was reported that TCR beta sequences correctly inferred the HLA-A and HLA-B alleles for most subjects. Analysis performed later showed TCR beta chains linked to HLA being more clonally expanded than equally common others. Most TCR sequences were rare, but some public TCRs occurred in many donors. An analysis was carried out later, and it reportedly showed fewer N-insertions in an Asian-associated ancestry cluster than the approximately 700-donor mean.

This CDR3 is built from 15 residues. Germline CDR1 reads KGHSH; CDR2 reads LQKENI. Trimming left V 3 bases short and J 1 base short, with 12 bases between. PCR amplification relied on 60 Vbeta primers (plus 13 Jbeta primers). Sequencing used immunoSEQ multiplex PCR; TCRdb keeps in-frame clones, though not all of them. The sample yields 200,000 to 250,000 clones, of which the top ten take up about 1%. The chain combines TRBV18 with TRBJ1-1; D is uncertain. Input material: PBMCs. This TCR derives from a woman younger than 45 in good health and CMV-seropositive. CDR3 nucleotides: TGTGCCAGCTCACCCCCCAGCGCACCGAACACTGAAGCTTTCTTT. Its translation: CASSPPSAPNTEAFF.